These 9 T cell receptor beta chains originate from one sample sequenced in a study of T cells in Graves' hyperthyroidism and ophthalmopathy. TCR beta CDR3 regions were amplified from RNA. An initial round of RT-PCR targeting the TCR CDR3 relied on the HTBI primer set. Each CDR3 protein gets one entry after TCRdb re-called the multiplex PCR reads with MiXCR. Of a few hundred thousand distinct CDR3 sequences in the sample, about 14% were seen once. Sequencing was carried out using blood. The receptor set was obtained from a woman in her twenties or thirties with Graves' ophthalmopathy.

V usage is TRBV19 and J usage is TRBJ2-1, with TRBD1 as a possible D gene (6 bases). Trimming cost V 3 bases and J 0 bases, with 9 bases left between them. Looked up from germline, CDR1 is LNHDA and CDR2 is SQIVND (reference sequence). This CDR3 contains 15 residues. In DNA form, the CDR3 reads TGTGCCAGTAGTATGAGGGGGAGCTCCTACAATGAGCAGTTCTTC. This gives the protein CASSMRGSSYNEQFF.

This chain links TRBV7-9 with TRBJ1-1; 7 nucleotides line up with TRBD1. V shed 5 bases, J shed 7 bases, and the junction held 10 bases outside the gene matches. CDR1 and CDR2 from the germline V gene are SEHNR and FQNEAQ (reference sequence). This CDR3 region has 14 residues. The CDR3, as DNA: TGTGCCAGCAGCGGGAGCGGACAGGAGCATGAAGCTTTCTTT. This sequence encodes CASSGSGQEHEAFF.

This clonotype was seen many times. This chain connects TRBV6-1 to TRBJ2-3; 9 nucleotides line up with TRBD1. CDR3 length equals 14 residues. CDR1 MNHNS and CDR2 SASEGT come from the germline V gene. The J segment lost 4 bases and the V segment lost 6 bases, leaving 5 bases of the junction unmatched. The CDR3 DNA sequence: TGTGCCAGCAGAACCGGGACAGGGTCAGATACGCAGTATTTT. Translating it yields CASRTGTGSDTQYF.

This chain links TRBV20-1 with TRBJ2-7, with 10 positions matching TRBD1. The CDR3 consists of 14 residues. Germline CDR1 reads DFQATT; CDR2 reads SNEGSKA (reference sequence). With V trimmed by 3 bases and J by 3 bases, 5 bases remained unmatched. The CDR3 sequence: CSASTGTGVYEQYF. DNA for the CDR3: TGCAGTGCTAGTACCGGGACAGGGGTCTACGAGCAGTACTTC.

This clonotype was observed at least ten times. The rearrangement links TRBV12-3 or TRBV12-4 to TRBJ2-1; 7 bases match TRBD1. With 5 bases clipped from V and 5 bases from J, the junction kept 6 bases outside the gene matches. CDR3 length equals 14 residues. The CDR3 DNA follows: TGTGCCAGCAGTACGACAGGGTCAGACAATGAGCAGTTCTTC. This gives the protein CASSTTGSDNEQFF.

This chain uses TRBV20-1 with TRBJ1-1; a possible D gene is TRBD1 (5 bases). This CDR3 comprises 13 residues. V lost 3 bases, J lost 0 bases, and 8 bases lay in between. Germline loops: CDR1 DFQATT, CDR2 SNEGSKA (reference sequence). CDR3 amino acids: CSASRDMNTEAFF. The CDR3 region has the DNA TGCAGTGCTAGCAGGGATATGAACACTGAAGCTTTCTTT.

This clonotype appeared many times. CDR3 coding DNA: TGTGCCAGCAGCCCCGATTGGGGTAGCGGGGGAAATACGCAGTATTTT. Translated: CASSPDWGSGGNTQYF. The chain couples TRBV7-9 to TRBJ2-3, with 9 bases fitting TRBD2. Germline V gene sequence: CDR1 SEHNR, CDR2 FQNEAQ (reference sequence). The CDR3 sequence is 16 residues long. V lost 5 bases to trimming and J lost 7 bases; unmatched junction nucleotides: 13.

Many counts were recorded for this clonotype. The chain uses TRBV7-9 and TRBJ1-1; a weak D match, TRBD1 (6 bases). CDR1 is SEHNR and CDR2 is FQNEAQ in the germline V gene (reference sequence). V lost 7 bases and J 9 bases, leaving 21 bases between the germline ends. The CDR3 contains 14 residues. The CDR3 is CASNPGTPFGKAFF. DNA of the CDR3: TGTGCCAGCAACCCCGGGACACCATTTGGGAAAGCTTTCTTT.

The CDR3 reads CASSQEGGISTDTQYF. CDR3 nucleotide sequence: TGCGCCAGCAGCCAAGAGGGGGGTATAAGCACAGATACGCAGTATTTT. The chain employs TRBV4-1 and TRBJ2-3, with a tentative D call TRBD2 (6 bases). V lost 0 bases and J 0 bases, leaving 10 bases between the germline ends. CDR1 is MGHRA and CDR2 is YSYEKL in the germline V gene. This CDR3 spans 16 amino acids.